A single sample is the source of the 16 T cell receptor beta chains below, sequenced in a study of cytomegalovirus exposure and HLA in healthy donors. Vbeta (60) and Jbeta (13) primers were used in the PCR. Clones were read by immunoSEQ multiplex PCR, and TCRdb kept only the in-frame ones, dropping some. The sample has approximately 150,000 clones, roughly four fifths seen once. Sequencing was done on a sample of PBMCs. These receptors were taken from a woman in her 40s in good health and CMV-seronegative.

The chain carries TRBV21-1 and TRBJ1-4. TRBV21-1 is shown as a pseudogene. The CDR3 contains 14 residues. The CDR3 DNA follows: TGTGCCACCGCGGGGGCAGTAACTAATGAAAAACTGTTTTTT. This translates into CATAGAVTNEKLFF.

This clone was detected only a few times. The V call is TRBV7-9, the J call TRBJ1-2, with a weak D call TRBD1 (5 bases). The CDR3 is made up of 12 amino acids. V gave up 5 bases and J gave up 8 bases, with 12 bases separating them. Germline CDR1 reads SEHNR; CDR2 reads FQNEAQ (reference sequence). Here the CDR3 DNA reads TGTGCCAGCAGCATGTCCGGGGGGGGCTACACCTTC. The encoded protein is CASSMSGGGYTF.

The chain employs TRBV7-9 and TRBJ1-5, with 7 positions matching TRBD1. Germline values: CDR1 SEHNR, CDR2 FQNEAQ (reference sequence). The CDR3 sequence is 14 residues long. The J segment lost 2 bases and the V segment lost 5 bases, leaving 3 bases of the junction unmatched. Written as DNA, the CDR3 is TGTGCCAGCAGCCCTGGGACAGGCAATCAGCCCCAGCATTTT. Translating it yields CASSPGTGNQPQHF.

The gene calls are TRBV19 and TRBJ1-1; no firm D call. CDR3 length equals 11 residues. Trimming took 3 bases from V and 7 from J, leaving 6 bases between them. Germline V gene sequence: CDR1 LNHDA, CDR2 SQIVND (reference sequence). CDR3 DNA: TGTGCCAGTAGTATTAGAAGTGAAGCTTTCTTT. This codes for CASSIRSEAFF.

The chain is built from TRBV7-9 and TRBJ1-2, with D unresolved. The CDR3 spans 15 residues. Trimming pared 2 bases from V and 4 bases from J, leaving 14 bases between. Germline V gene data show CDR1 as SEHNR and CDR2 as FQNEAQ (reference sequence). The CDR3 region is CASSLYDGGPYGYTF. In DNA, the CDR3 is TGTGCCAGCAGCTTATATGACGGAGGCCCCTATGGCTACACCTTC.

The V and J genes are TRBV7-6 and TRBJ1-1; the match to TRBD1 covers 10 bases. Germline loops: CDR1 SGHVS, CDR2 FNYEAQ. The CDR3 runs 16 residues. V shed 0 bases, J shed 5 bases, and the junction held 6 bases outside the gene matches. This CDR3 reads CASSLARQGANTEAFF. CDR3 DNA: TGTGCCAGCAGCTTAGCCCGACAGGGGGCGAATACTGAAGCTTTCTTT.

The chain employs TRBV28 and TRBJ1-1; TRBD1 matches at 8 bases. The CDR3 contains 14 residues. The germline gives CDR1 MDHEN, CDR2 SYDVKM. V lost 7 bases, J lost 1 base, and 5 bases stayed unmatched. The CDR3 sequence: CASTGGGKNTEAFF. The CDR3 region has the DNA TGTGCCAGCACAGGGGGCGGGAAGAACACTGAAGCTTTCTTT.

The chain uses TRBV5-1 and TRBJ2-2, with TRBD2 identical over 9 bases. CDR1 is SGHRS, CDR2 YFSETQ, per germline. This CDR3 region has 15 residues. The V segment lost 5 bases and the J segment 1 base; nucleotides outside the gene matches: 3. As DNA, the CDR3 is TGCGCCAGCAGGACTAGCGGCAAGAACACCGGGGAGCTGTTTTTT. It codes for CASRTSGKNTGELFF.

This clone occurred once. This rearrangement joins TRBV18 to TRBJ1-1; 8 bases are shared with TRBD1. The CDR3 loop spans 14 amino acids. The germline V gene has CDR1 KGHSH and CDR2 LQKENI. The ends lost 6 bases at V and 5 bases at J; junction bases unmatched: 8. CDR3 sequence reads: CASSEGQVRTEAFF. CDR3 nucleotides: TGTGCCAGCTCGGAGGGACAGGTGCGAACTGAAGCTTTCTTT.

This clone was detected only once. The chain has TRBV30 and TRBJ2-7; 7 bases fit TRBD2. This CDR3 has 15 amino acids. Germline CDR1 is GTSNPN and CDR2 is SVGIG (reference sequence). V lost 4 bases, J lost 2 bases, and 11 bases stayed unmatched. The CDR3 loop reads CAWKPRWEGPYEQYF. Written as DNA, the CDR3 is TGTGCCTGGAAACCTCGATGGGAGGGGCCCTACGAGCAGTACTTC.

This clone has only a few counts. The J gene is TRBJ1-2, the V gene TRBV15; D unclear. V shed 0 bases and J shed 5 bases, with 13 bases lying between them. This CDR3 has 15 amino acids. The germline CDR1 and CDR2 sequences are LNHNV and YYDKDF (reference sequence). This chain's CDR3 is CATSRDLAGLYGYTF. The CDR3 region has the DNA TGTGCCACCAGCAGAGATCTGGCCGGGTTGTATGGCTACACCTTC.

The chain employs TRBV15 and TRBJ2-3; tentatively, D is TRBD1 (6 bases). The CDR3 is 18 residues long. Germline V gives CDR1 LNHNV, CDR2 YYDKDF (reference sequence). Trimming cost V 3 bases and J 0 bases, with 19 bases left between them. In nucleotides, the CDR3 is TGTGCCACCAGCAGCGATATGAAAGTGGGGGCTAGCACAGATACGCAGTATTTT. Its translation is CATSSDMKVGASTDTQYF.

The chain couples TRBV5-1 to TRBJ1-2; TRBD1 is a possible D gene (5 bases). With 3 bases removed from V and 8 bases from J, the gap between germline ends came to 20 bases. This CDR3 is built from 15 residues. CDR1 is SGHRS, CDR2 YFSETQ, per germline. DNA for the CDR3: TGCGCCAGCAGCTCTCGAACGGGGGATGTAAGAGGCTACACCTTC. It encodes CASSSRTGDVRGYTF.

V usage is TRBV12-5 and J usage is TRBJ1-1; D might be TRBD1 (6 bases). Trimming left V 9 bases short and J 1 base short, with 15 bases between. Germline lookup yields CDR1 LGHNT and CDR2 FRNRAP. CDR3 size: 14 residues. The CDR3 DNA is TGTGCTAGCGCCATGCCAGGGGCGAACACTGAAGCTTTCTTT. Its translation: CASAMPGANTEAFF.

The chain employs TRBV6-4 and TRBJ1-1, with D tentatively TRBD1 (5 bases). The CDR3 sequence is 13 residues long. Germline assignment: CDR1 MRHNA and CDR2 SNTAGT. V was pared by 5 bases and J by 6 bases, with 13 bases between. The CDR3 spells CASSPDRFSEAFF. The DNA for the CDR3 is TGTGCCAGCAGTCCCGACAGATTTTCTGAAGCTTTCTTT.

The chain carries TRBV4-2 and TRBJ2-1; 9 nucleotides line up with TRBD2. Germline V lookup: CDR1 LGHNA, CDR2 YNFKEQ. This CDR3 is 15 amino acids long. With V trimmed by 3 bases and J by 5 bases, 5 bases remained unmatched. The CDR3 region is CASSQREGRDNEQFF. Here the CDR3 DNA reads TGTGCCAGCAGCCAGCGGGAGGGCCGGGACAATGAGCAGTTCTTC.